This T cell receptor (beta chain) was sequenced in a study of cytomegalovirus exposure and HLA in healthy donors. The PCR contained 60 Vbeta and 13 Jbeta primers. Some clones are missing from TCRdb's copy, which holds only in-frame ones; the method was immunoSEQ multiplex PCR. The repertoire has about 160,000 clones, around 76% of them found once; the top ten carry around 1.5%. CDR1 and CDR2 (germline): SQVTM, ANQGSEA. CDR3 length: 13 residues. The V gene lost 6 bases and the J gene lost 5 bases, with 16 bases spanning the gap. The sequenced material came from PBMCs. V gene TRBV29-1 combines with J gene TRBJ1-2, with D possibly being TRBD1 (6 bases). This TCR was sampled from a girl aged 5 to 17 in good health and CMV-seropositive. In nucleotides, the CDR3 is TGCAGCGTGAGAACAGGGTCGAGGTATGGCTACACCTTC. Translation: CSVRTGSRYGYTF.